This passage covers 29 T cell receptor beta chains from one sample sequenced in a study of cytomegalovirus exposure and HLA in healthy donors. Sequenced by immunoSEQ multiplex PCR; TCRdb stores in-frame clones only, minus some. Among fewer than 80,000 clones listed, 96% were seen once. The sequenced material came from PBMCs. These receptors were taken from a woman aged 18-29 years in good health and CMV-seropositive.

The chain is built from TRBV5-6 and TRBJ2-3, with TRBD2 as a possible D gene (6 bases). The CDR3 is 14 amino acids. CDR1 and CDR2 from the germline V gene are SGHDT and YYEEEE. Trimming shortened V by 1 base and J by 1 base, and 7 bases separated the two germline ends. The CDR3 sequence: CASSLWGGTDTQYF. Written as DNA, the CDR3 is TGTGCCAGCAGCTTGTGGGGGGGCACAGATACGCAGTATTTT.

The chain combines TRBV6-6 with TRBJ2-3, with D maybe TRBD1 (6 bases). The CDR3 totals 15 residues. V lost 6 bases and J 2 bases, leaving 15 bases between the germline ends. Germline V gives CDR1 MNHNY, CDR2 SVGAGI (reference sequence). CDR3 bases: TGTGCCAGCAGGCCCTACTCAGGGGTCACAGATACGCAGTATTTT. It translates to CASRPYSGVTDTQYF.

The chain combines TRBV15 with TRBJ2-7, with a tentative D call TRBD1 (6 bases). Germline V CDR1 and CDR2: LNHNV, YYDKDF (reference sequence). This CDR3 is built from 15 residues. The V gene lost 5 bases and the J gene lost 3 bases, with 17 bases spanning the gap. The DNA for the CDR3 is TGTGCCACCAGCGGCCCCCGGGACAAGGACTACGAGCAGTACTTC. Translation gives CATSGPRDKDYEQYF.

This chain joins TRBV13 and TRBJ1-3; D is uncertain. This CDR3 has 12 residues. CDR1 and CDR2 from the germline V gene are PRHDT and FYEKMQ (reference sequence). Trimming took off 1 base at V and 7 bases at J, with 5 bases between the two ends. The CDR3 region is CASSLVPNTIYF. The CDR3 nucleotides read TGTGCCAGCAGCTTAGTTCCGAACACCATATATTTT. Full variable domain (missing parts from reference TRBV13 and TRBJ1-3): AAGVIQSPRHLIKEKRETATLKCYPIPRHDTVYWYQQGPGQDPQFLISFYEKMQSDKGSIPDRFSAQQFSDYHSELNMSSLELGDSALYFCASSLVPNTIYFGEGSWLTVV.

This clone was seen just once. CDR3 nucleotides: TGTGCCAGCAGCGTAGATCCAGGGGGCTACGAGCAGTACTTC. Translated: CASSVDPGGYEQYF. The gene calls are TRBV9 and TRBJ2-7; TRBD1 agrees at 7 bases. The CDR3 covers 14 residues. In germline, CDR1 is SGDLS, CDR2 YYNGEE. Losses at the gene ends were 0 bases for V and 3 bases for J; bases not matched to a gene: 3. The whole variable domain, filled in from reference TRBV9 and TRBJ2-7, reads DSGVTQTPKHLITATGQRVTLRCSPRSGDLSVYWYQQSLDQGLQFLIQYYNGEERAKGNILERFSAQQFPDLHSELNLSSLELGDSALYFCASSVDPGGYEQYFGPGTRLTVT.

The chain employs TRBV29-1 and TRBJ1-4; TRBD1 is a possible D gene (5 bases). The CDR3 covers 12 residues. CDR1 is SQVTM, CDR2 ANQGSEA, per germline. CDR3 in amino acids: CAGGMGNEKLFF. CDR3 bases: TGCGCCGGGGGGATGGGTAATGAAAAACTGTTTTTT.

This clone appeared a few times. The gene calls are TRBV6-5 and TRBJ1-2, with D possibly TRBD1 on 5 matching bases. The germline gives CDR1 MNHEY, CDR2 SVGAGI. The germline V and J ends were trimmed by 5 bases and 4 bases, with 11 bases remaining between them. CDR3 length equals 13 residues. CDR3 in DNA: TGTGCCAGCAGTCCGGGACTGCCCTATGGCTACACCTTC. It specifies CASSPGLPYGYTF.

The chain is built from TRBV7-9 and TRBJ2-1, with no clear D. The CDR3 totals 9 residues. V lost 5 bases, J lost 9 bases, and 2 bases lay in between. Germline-derived CDR1 and CDR2 are SEHNR and FQNEAQ (reference sequence). CDR3 bases: TGTGCCAGCAGCCGTGAGCAGTTCTTC. Protein sequence: CASSREQFF.

This clone was counted a single time. This rearrangement joins TRBV6-1 to TRBJ2-7, with D tentatively TRBD2 (6 bases). The length of the CDR3 is 15 residues. With 1 base removed from V and 7 bases from J, the gap between germline ends came to 17 bases. Germline CDR1 reads MNHNS; CDR2 reads SASEGT. CDR3 in DNA: TGTGCCAGCAGTGAAGTGACTAGTATCAGGCATGAGCAGTACTTC. Translating gives CASSEVTSIRHEQYF.

The V gene is TRBV19, the J gene TRBJ1-1, with TRBD1 matching 7 bases. The V gene's germline CDR1 is LNHDA and CDR2 SQIVND (reference sequence). The V segment lost 8 bases and the J segment 5 bases; nucleotides outside the gene matches: 11. The CDR3 covers 14 residues. CDR3 in amino acids: CASHLPGQLTEAFF. CDR3 nucleotide sequence: TGTGCCAGTCACCTTCCGGGACAGTTAACTGAAGCTTTCTTT. The full variable domain, its missing parts supplied by reference TRBV19 and TRBJ1-1, is DGGITQSPKYLFRKEGQNVTLSCEQNLNHDAMYWYRQDPGQGLRLIYYSQIVNDFQKGDIAEGYSVSREKKESFPLTVTSAQKNPTAFYLCASHLPGQLTEAFFGQGTRLTVV.

The rearrangement joins TRBV6-4 to TRBJ2-7; 11 bases align to TRBD2. The CDR3 loop spans 15 amino acids. Germline loops: CDR1 MRHNA, CDR2 SNTAGT. V was clipped by 8 bases and J by 2 bases; unmatched bases: 8. CDR3 DNA sequence: TGTGCCAGCTCATTTACGACTAGCGGGGCCTACGAGCAGTACTTC. It codes for CASSFTTSGAYEQYF.

V is TRBV15 and J is TRBJ1-3; 8 nucleotides agree with TRBD1. With 4 bases clipped from V and 2 bases from J, the junction kept 4 bases outside the gene matches. Germline assignment: CDR1 LNHNV and CDR2 YYDKDF (reference sequence). CDR3 length equals 15 residues. Written as DNA, the CDR3 is TGTGCCACCAGCATCGACAGGGGCACTGGAAACACCATATATTTT. The encoded protein is CATSIDRGTGNTIYF.

The chain employs TRBV20-1 and TRBJ1-5; D is possibly TRBD1 (6 bases). The CDR3 sequence is 10 residues long. V was shortened by 6 bases and J by 9 bases, with 9 bases between the two germline ends. Germline loops: CDR1 DFQATT, CDR2 SNEGSKA (reference sequence). CDR3 residues: CSAGGAPQHF. The CDR3 region has the DNA TGCAGTGCAGGGGGAGCGCCCCAGCATTTT.

The rearrangement links TRBV11-2 to TRBJ1-2; TRBD1 might be the D (5 bases). The CDR3 totals 16 residues. The V gene lost 3 bases and the J gene lost 4 bases, with 18 bases spanning the gap. Germline CDR1 SGHAT, CDR2 FQNNGV. In DNA, the CDR3 is TGTGCCAGCAGCTTGTCGATGGCGCGGGGCGTCTATGGCTACACCTTC. This translates into CASSLSMARGVYGYTF.

This rearrangement joins TRBV11-3 to TRBJ1-4; 7 positions agree with TRBD1. Looked up from germline, CDR1 is SGHNT and CDR2 is YENEEA. The CDR3 is 15 amino acids. After removal of 0 bases from V and 4 bases from J, the junction contained 2 bases not matched to a gene. Here the CDR3 DNA reads TGTGCCAGCAGCTTAGAGGGACAGAATAATGAAAAACTGTTTTTT. It codes for CASSLEGQNNEKLFF.

The chain couples TRBV11-1 to TRBJ2-3; the match to TRBD1 covers 7 bases. The germline V gene has CDR1 SGHAT and CDR2 FQDESV (reference sequence). This CDR3 has 15 residues. V shed 3 bases, J shed 0 bases, and the junction held 3 bases outside the gene matches. The CDR3 coding sequence is TGTGCCAGCAGCTTTGAAGGGGGCAGCACAGATACGCAGTATTTT. This sequence encodes CASSFEGGSTDTQYF.

This clone has a single count. The chain links TRBV2 to TRBJ2-3; 14 nucleotides align to TRBD2. Germline V lookup: CDR1 SNHLY, CDR2 FYNNEI. The junction had 13 bases not matched to a gene; V was cut back by 6 bases and J by 2 bases. The CDR3 contains 19 residues. The CDR3 DNA reads TGTGCCAGCAGCGCCTCTCGGACTAGCGGGAGGACCATCACAGATACGCAGTATTTT. Residues: CASSASRTSGRTITDTQYF.

This rearrangement joins TRBV5-6 to TRBJ2-7, with 9 nucleotides matching TRBD2. The trim removed 2 bases at V and 4 bases at J, leaving 7 bases unmatched. Germline V gives CDR1 SGHDT, CDR2 YYEEEE. The CDR3 loop spans 15 amino acids. The CDR3 here is CASSLGLAGLYEQYF. The CDR3 DNA is TGTGCCAGCAGCTTAGGCCTAGCGGGACTGTACGAGCAGTACTTC. The entire variable domain, with the rest obtained from reference TRBV5-6 and TRBJ2-7, is as follows: DAGVTQSPTHLIKTRGQQVTLRCSPKSGHDTVSWYQQALGQGPQFIFQYYEEEERQRGNFPDRFSGHQFPNYSSELNVNALLLGDSALYLCASSLGLAGLYEQYFGPGTRLTVT.

The genes are TRBV6-4 and TRBJ2-2, with D possibly matching TRBD1 (5 bases). Germline CDR1 reads MRHNA; CDR2 reads SNTAGT. The V end was cut by 2 bases, the J end by 4 bases, with 5 bases between. The CDR3 is 13 residues long. As DNA, the CDR3 is TGTGCCAGCAGTGACAGGGGCACCGGGGAGCTGTTTTTT. This encodes CASSDRGTGELFF.

This chain joins TRBV7-2 and TRBJ2-7; TRBD2 might be the D (6 bases). The CDR3 has 16 residues. V lost 5 bases and J 2 bases, leaving 19 bases between the germline ends. CDR1 and CDR2 from the germline V gene are SGHTA and FQGNSA. The CDR3 nucleotides read TGTGCCAGCAGCCTCAAGTCTAGCGTCATAACCTACGAGCAGTACTTC. Amino acids: CASSLKSSVITYEQYF.

CDR3 loop: CASSRREPGSYEQYF. CDR3 coding DNA: TGTGCCAGCTCACGACGGGAGCCGGGCTCCTACGAGCAGTACTTC. The chain has TRBV18 and TRBJ2-7, with D possibly TRBD2 on 6 matching bases. The CDR3 consists of 15 residues. Trimming stripped 4 bases from V and 0 bases from J, with 13 bases between. Germline CDR1 is KGHSH and CDR2 is LQKENI.

This chain uses TRBV5-1 with TRBJ2-7; TRBD1 aligns across 11 bases. Germline values: CDR1 SGHRS, CDR2 YFSETQ. The CDR3 is 21 residues long. The J segment lost 0 bases and the V segment lost 0 bases, leaving 17 bases of the junction unmatched. As DNA, the CDR3 is TGCGCCAGCAGCTTGGGGACAGGGGGCTTCGGGGGAGGGGCACTCTCCTACGAGCAGTACTTC. It specifies CASSLGTGGFGGGALSYEQYF.

The rearrangement uses TRBV5-4 and TRBJ2-1, with a weak D call TRBD2 (8 bases). Trimming took 3 bases from V and 14 from J, leaving 21 bases between them. Germline V lookup: CDR1 SGHNT, CDR2 YYREEE (reference sequence). The CDR3 contains 14 residues. This CDR3 is CASSSGGLVSPKFF. CDR3 in DNA: TGTGCCAGCAGCTCAGGGGGACTAGTATCTCCCAAGTTCTTC.

The J gene is TRBJ2-1, the V gene TRBV7-9, with a possible D match to TRBD2 (6 bases). V lost 4 bases and J 3 bases, leaving 13 bases between the germline ends. CDR1 and CDR2 (germline): SEHNR, FQNEAQ (reference sequence). The CDR3 covers 15 residues. CDR3 protein: CASSYGTLFYNEQFF. The CDR3 DNA reads as TGTGCCAGCAGCTACGGGACTTTATTCTACAATGAGCAGTTCTTC.

The chain links TRBV11-1 to TRBJ2-1, with D perhaps TRBD1 (6 bases). This CDR3 contains 16 residues. Germline CDR1 reads SGHAT; CDR2 reads FQDESV (reference sequence). Trimming stripped 6 bases from V and 8 bases from J, with 23 bases between. In nucleotides, the CDR3 is TGTGCCAGCAGGTCGTCCGTTGGACAGAGAGGGCATGAGCAGTTCTTC. This codes for CASRSSVGQRGHEQFF.

The CDR3 DNA reads as TGTGCCAGCAGCCAAGAAGGGCTAGCGGGAATGGGTGAGCAGTACTTC. Amino acids: CASSQEGLAGMGEQYF. V and J are TRBV4-2 and TRBJ2-7, with 9 bases identical to TRBD2. Germline V gene sequence: CDR1 LGHNA, CDR2 YNFKEQ. The CDR3 runs 16 residues. J gave up 7 bases and V 0 bases, and 10 bases lay outside the gene matches.

The chain employs TRBV7-9 and TRBJ2-3; D uncertain. Germline values: CDR1 SEHNR, CDR2 FQNEAQ (reference sequence). The CDR3 sequence is 15 residues long. Trimming took 5 bases from V and 1 from J, leaving 13 bases between them. CDR3 residues: CASSPLLEGTDTQYF. The CDR3 DNA follows: TGTGCCAGCAGCCCGCTTCTTGAGGGCACAGATACGCAGTATTTT.

V usage is TRBV14 and J usage is TRBJ2-1, with TRBD1 matching 9 bases. J gave up 5 bases and V 4 bases, and 6 bases lay outside the gene matches. Germline V gene lookup returns CDR1 SGHDN and CDR2 FVKESK. The CDR3 runs 15 residues. This CDR3 is CASSPGQGWNNEQFF. The CDR3, as DNA: TGTGCCAGCAGCCCAGGACAGGGGTGGAACAATGAGCAGTTCTTC.

The chain is built from TRBV18 and TRBJ2-3, with 12 bases identical to TRBD1. Trimming at V came to 3 bases and at J to 6 bases, leaving 4 bases not matched to a gene. Germline CDR1 reads KGHSH; CDR2 reads LQKENI. The CDR3 extends over 15 amino acids. As DNA, the CDR3 is TGTGCCAGCTCACCTTTGGGACAGGGGGCGGATACGCAGTATTTT. It specifies CASSPLGQGADTQYF. Using reference TRBV18 and TRBJ2-3 for the parts outside the CDR3, the full variable domain is NAGVMQNPRHLVRRRGQEARLRCSPMKGHSHVYWYRQLPEEGLKFMVYLQKENIIDESGMPKERFSAEFPKEGPSILRIQQVVRGDSAAYFCASSPLGQGADTQYFGPGTRLTVL.